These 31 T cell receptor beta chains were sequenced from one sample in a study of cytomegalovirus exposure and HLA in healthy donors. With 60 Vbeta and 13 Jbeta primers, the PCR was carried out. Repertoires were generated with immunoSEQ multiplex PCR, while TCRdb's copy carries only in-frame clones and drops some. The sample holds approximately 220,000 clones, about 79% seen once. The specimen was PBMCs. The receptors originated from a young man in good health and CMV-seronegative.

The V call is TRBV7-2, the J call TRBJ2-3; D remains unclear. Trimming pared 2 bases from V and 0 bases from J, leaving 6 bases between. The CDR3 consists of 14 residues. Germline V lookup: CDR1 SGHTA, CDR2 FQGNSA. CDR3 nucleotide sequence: TGTGCCAGCAGCTTAAAACAGAGCACAGATACGCAGTATTTT. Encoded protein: CASSLKQSTDTQYF.

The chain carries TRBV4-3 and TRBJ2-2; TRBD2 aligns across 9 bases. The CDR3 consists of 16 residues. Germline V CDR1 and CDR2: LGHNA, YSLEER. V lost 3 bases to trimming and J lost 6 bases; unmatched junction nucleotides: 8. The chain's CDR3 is CASSHLAGAVAGELFF. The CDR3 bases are TGCGCCAGCAGCCACTTAGCGGGAGCTGTGGCCGGGGAGCTGTTTTTT.

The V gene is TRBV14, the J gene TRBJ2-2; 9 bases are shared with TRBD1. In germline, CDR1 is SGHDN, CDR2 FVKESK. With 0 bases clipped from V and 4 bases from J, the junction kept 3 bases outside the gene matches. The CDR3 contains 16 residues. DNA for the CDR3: TGTGCCAGCAGCCAAGAAGACAGGGGGGTCACCGGGGAGCTGTTTTTT. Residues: CASSQEDRGVTGELFF.

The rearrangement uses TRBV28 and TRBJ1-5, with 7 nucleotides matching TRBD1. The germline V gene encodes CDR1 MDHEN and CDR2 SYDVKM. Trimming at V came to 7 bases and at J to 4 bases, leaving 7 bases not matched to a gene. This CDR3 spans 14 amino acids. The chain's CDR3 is CASTQGDENQPQHF. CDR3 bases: TGTGCCAGCACGCAGGGGGACGAAAATCAGCCCCAGCATTTT.

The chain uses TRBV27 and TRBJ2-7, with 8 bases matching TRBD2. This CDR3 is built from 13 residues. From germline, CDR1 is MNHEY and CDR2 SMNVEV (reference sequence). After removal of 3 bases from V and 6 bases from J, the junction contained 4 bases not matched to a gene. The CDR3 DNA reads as TGTGCCAGCAGTTTTCGCGGGGGGAGCGAGCAGTACTTC. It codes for CASSFRGGSEQYF.

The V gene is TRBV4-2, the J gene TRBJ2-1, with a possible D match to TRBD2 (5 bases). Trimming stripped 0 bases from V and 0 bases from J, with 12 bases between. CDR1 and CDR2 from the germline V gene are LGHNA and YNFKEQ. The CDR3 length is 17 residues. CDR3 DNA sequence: TGTGCCAGCAGCCAAGATTCGACGGGGAGCTCCTACAATGAGCAGTTCTTC. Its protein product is CASSQDSTGSSYNEQFF.

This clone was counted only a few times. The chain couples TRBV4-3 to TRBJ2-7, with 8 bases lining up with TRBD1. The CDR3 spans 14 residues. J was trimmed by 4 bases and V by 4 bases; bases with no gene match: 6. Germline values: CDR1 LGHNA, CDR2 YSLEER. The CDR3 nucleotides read TGCGCCAGCAGCCTGGACAGGGATGGGTACGAGCAGTACTTC. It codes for CASSLDRDGYEQYF.

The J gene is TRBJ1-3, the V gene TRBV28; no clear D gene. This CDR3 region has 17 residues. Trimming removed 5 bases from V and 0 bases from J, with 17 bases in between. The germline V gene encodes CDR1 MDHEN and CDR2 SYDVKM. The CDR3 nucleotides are TGTGCCAGCAGTGTAAACTTCCTTATGAGCTCTGGAAACACCATATATTTT. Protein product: CASSVNFLMSSGNTIYF.

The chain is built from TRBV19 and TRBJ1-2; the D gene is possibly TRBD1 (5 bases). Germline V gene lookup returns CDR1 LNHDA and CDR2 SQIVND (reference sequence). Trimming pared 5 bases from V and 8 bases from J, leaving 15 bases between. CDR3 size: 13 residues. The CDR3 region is CASSEDRQGGYTF. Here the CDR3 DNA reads TGTGCCAGTAGTGAGGATCGTCAGGGCGGCTACACCTTC.

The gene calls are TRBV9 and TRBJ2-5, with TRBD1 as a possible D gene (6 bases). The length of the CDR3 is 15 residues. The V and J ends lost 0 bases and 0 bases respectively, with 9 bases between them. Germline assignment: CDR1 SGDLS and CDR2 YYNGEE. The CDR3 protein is CASSVGWDNQETQYF. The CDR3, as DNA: TGTGCCAGCAGCGTAGGATGGGACAACCAAGAGACCCAGTACTTC. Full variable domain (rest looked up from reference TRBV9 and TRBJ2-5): DSGVTQTPKHLITATGQRVTLRCSPRSGDLSVYWYQQSLDQGLQFLIQYYNGEERAKGNILERFSAQQFPDLHSELNLSSLELGDSALYFCASSVGWDNQETQYFGPGTRLLVL.

The CDR3 sequence: CASSSPPVPYEQYF. The DNA for the CDR3 is TGTGCCAGCAGTTCCCCCCCGGTCCCCTACGAGCAGTACTTC. This rearrangement joins TRBV28 to TRBJ2-7; no definite D call. The CDR3 loop spans 14 amino acids. Germline V gene sequence: CDR1 MDHEN, CDR2 SYDVKM. V lost 4 bases and J 2 bases, leaving 12 bases between the germline ends.

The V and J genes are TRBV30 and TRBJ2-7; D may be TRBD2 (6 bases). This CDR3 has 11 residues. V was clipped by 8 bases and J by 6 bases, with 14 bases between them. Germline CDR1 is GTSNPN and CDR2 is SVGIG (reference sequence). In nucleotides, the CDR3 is TGTGCCCGGGGGTATTGGGGCGAGCAGTACTTC. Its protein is CARGYWGEQYF.

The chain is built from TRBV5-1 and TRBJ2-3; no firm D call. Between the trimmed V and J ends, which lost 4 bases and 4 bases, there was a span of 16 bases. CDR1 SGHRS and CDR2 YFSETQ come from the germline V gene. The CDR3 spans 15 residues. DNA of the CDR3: TGCGCCAGCAGCGTCCGGAGTGGTGGGTCAGATACGCAGTATTTT. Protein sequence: CASSVRSGGSDTQYF.

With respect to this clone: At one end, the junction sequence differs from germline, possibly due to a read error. As DNA, the CDR3 is TGTGCCAGCAGTGTAGGACCTGGGAGCTACGATGAGCAGTTCTTC. It specifies CASSVGPGSYDEQFF. The chain joins TRBV11-2 to TRBJ2-1; perhaps TRBD2 as D (5 bases). In germline, CDR1 is SGHAT, CDR2 FQNNGV. The CDR3 runs 15 residues.

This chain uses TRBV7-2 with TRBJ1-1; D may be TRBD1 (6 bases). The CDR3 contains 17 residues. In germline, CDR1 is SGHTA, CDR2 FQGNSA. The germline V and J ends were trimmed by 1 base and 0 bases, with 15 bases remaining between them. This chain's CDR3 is CASSLVLGGGLNTEAFF. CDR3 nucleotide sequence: TGTGCCAGCAGCTTAGTGTTAGGGGGGGGGTTGAACACTGAAGCTTTCTTT.

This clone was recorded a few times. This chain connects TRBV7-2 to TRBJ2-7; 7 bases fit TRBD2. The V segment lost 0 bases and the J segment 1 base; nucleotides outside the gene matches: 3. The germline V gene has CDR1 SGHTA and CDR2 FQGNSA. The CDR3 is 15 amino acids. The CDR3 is CASSLAGRGSYEQYF. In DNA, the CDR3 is TGTGCCAGCAGCTTAGCGGGGAGGGGATCCTACGAGCAGTACTTC.

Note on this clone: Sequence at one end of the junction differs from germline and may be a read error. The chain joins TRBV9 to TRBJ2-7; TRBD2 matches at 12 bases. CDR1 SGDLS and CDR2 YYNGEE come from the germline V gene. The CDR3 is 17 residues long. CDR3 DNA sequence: TGTGCCAGCAGCCCCAGCCCTAGCGGGGGGGCCTCCAACGAGCAGTACTTC. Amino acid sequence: CASSPSPSGGASNEQYF.

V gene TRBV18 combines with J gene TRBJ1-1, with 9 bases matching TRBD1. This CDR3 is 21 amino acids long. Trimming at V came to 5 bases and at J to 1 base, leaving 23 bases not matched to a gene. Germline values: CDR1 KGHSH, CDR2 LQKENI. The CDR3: CASSLGRDTGGVPLTNTEAFF. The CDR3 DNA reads TGTGCCAGCTCATTGGGCCGGGACACAGGGGGCGTTCCCCTTACGAACACTGAAGCTTTCTTT.

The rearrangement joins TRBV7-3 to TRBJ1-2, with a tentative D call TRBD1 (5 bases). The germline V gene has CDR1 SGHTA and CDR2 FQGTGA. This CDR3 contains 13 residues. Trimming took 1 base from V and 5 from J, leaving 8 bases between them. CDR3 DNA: TGTGCCAGCAGCTTAAACCAGGGTTATGGCTACACCTTC. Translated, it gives CASSLNQGYGYTF.

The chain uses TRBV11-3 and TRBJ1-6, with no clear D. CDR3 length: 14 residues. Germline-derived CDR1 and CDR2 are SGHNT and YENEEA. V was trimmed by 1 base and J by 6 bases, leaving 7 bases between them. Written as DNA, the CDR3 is TGTGCCAGCAGCTTAGCGGAGATTAATTCACCCCTCCACTTT. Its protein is CASSLAEINSPLHF.

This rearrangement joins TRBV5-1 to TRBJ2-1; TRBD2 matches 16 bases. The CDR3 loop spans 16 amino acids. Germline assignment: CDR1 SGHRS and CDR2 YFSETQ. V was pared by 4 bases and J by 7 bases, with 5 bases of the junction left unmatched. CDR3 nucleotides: TGCGCCAGCAGCGGGACTAGCGGGGGGGCGGTAAATGAGCAGTTCTTC. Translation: CASSGTSGGAVNEQFF.

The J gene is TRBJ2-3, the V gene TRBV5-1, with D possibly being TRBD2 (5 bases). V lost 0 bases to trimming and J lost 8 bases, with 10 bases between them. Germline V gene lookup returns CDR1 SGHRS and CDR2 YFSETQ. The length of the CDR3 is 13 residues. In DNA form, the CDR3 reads TGCGCCAGCAGCTTGGCGGGGTCCAGTACGCAGTATTTT. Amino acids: CASSLAGSSTQYF.

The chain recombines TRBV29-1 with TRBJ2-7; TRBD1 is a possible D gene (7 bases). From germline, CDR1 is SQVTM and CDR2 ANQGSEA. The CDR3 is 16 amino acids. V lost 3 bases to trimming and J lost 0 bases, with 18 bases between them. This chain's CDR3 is CSVDTFQGGSSYEQYF. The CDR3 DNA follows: TGCAGCGTTGATACCTTCCAGGGGGGAAGCTCCTACGAGCAGTACTTC.

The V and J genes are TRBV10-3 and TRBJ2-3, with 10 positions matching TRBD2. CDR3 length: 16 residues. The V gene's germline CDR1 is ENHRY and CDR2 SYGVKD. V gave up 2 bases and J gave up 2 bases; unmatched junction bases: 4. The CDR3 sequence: CAISENSGRPTDTQYF. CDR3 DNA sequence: TGTGCCATCAGTGAGAATAGCGGGAGGCCCACAGATACGCAGTATTTT.

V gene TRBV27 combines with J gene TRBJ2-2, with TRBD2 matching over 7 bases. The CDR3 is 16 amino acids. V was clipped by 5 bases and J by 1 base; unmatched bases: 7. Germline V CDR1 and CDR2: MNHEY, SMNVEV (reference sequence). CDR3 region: CASSPGTTRNTGELFF. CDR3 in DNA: TGTGCCAGCAGTCCAGGGACTACGAGGAACACCGGGGAGCTGTTTTTT.

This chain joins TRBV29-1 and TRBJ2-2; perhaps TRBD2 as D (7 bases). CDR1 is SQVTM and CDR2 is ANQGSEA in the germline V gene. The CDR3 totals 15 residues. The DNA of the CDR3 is TGCAGTGGGGGGGCCGCCAGTGGAACCACCGGGGAGCTGTTTTTT. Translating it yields CSGGAASGTTGELFF.

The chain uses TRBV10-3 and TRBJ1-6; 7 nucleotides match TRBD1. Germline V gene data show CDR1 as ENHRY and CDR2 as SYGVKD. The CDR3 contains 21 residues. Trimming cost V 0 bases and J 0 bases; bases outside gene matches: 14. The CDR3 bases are TGTGCCATCAGTGAGTCGAAAGGGGGCGCGGACGGGTACTCCTATAATTCACCCCTCCACTTT. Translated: CAISESKGGADGYSYNSPLHF.

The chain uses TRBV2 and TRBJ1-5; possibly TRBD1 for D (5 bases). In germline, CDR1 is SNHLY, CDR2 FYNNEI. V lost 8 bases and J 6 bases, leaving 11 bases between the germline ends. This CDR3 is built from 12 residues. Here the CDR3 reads CASAAGPQPQHF. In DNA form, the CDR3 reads TGTGCCAGCGCAGCAGGGCCTCAGCCCCAGCATTTT.

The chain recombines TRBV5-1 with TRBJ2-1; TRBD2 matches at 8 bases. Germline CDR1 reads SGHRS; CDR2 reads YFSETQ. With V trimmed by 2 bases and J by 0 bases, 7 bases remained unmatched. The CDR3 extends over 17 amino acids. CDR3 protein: CASSFGGSGSSYNEQFF. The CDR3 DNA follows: TGCGCCAGCAGCTTTGGCGGAAGCGGGAGCTCCTACAATGAGCAGTTCTTC.

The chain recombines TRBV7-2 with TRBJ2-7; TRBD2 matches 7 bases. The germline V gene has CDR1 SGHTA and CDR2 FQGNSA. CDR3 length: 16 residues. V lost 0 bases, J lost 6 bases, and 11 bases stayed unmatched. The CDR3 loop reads CASSLAGRAGVAEQYF. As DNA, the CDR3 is TGTGCCAGCAGCTTAGCAGGAAGGGCGGGAGTAGCCGAGCAGTACTTC.

The CDR3 reads CASSLLGTGAPYSNQPQHF. The CDR3 nucleotides are TGTGCCAGCAGTTTGCTAGGGACAGGGGCCCCTTATAGCAATCAGCCCCAGCATTTT. The V call is TRBV27, the J call TRBJ1-5; 10 bases match TRBD1. Germline-derived CDR1 and CDR2 are MNHEY and SMNVEV (reference sequence). CDR3 length: 19 amino acids. Trimming at V came to 3 bases and at J to 0 bases, leaving 11 bases not matched to a gene.